This TCR beta chain was found in a study of T cells in Graves' hyperthyroidism and ophthalmopathy. Details on this clonotype: Its cognate antigen is unknown.

Each diagnosis was grounded in clinical symptoms, serum thyroxine and TRAb, thyroid ultrasound, and orbital computed tomography. J was trimmed by 2 bases and V by 7 bases; bases with no gene match: 8. The CDR3 loop spans 14 amino acids. The germline CDR1 and CDR2 sequences are DFQATT and SNEGSKA (reference sequence). Amplification of TCR beta CDR3 regions was performed using RNA transcripts as template. First-round RT-PCR with HTBI primers amplified the TCR CDR3 region. In TCRdb, the multiplex PCR reads were re-called with MiXCR into one record per CDR3 protein. The sample gives 540,000 or so distinct CDR3 sequences, about 43% of which show up once; around a fifth is in the top ten. Study-wide results and caveats: Blood also held most thyroid clonotypes expanded beyond 0.001. Separating ophthalmopathy from stable hyperthyroidism was achieved by a 13 V-J model.

Source material: peripheral blood or thyroid tissue (not recorded which). The clonotype comes from an adult woman with Graves' disease, either hyperthyroidism or ophthalmopathy (not recorded which). The chain links TRBV20-1 to TRBJ1-3; 7 nucleotides match TRBD1. The CDR3 nucleotides read TGCAGTGTCTCACAGGGGAGTGCTGGAAACACCATATATTTT. The encoded protein is CSVSQGSAGNTIYF.